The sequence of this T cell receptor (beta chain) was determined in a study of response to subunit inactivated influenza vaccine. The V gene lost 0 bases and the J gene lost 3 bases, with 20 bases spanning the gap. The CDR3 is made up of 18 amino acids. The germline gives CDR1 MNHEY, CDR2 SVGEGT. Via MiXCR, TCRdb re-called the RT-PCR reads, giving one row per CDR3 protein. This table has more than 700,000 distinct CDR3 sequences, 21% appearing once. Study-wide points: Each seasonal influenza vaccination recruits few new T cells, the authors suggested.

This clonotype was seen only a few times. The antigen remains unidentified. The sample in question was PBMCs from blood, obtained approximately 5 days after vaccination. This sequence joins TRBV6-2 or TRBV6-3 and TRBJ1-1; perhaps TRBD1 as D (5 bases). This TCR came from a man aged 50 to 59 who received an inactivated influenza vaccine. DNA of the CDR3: TGTGCCAGCAGTTACTCGAATTGGGGCCCGGGACGGGACACTGAAGCTTTCTTT. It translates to CASSYSNWGPGRDTEAFF.